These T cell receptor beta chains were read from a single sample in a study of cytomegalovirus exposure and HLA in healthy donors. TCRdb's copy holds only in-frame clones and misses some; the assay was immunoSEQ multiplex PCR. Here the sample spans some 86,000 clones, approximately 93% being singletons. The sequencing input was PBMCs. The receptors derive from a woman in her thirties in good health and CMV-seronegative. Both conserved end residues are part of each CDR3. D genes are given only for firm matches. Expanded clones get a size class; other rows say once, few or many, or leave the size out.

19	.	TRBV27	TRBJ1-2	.	CASSPRAVLTQVGFYGYTF	TGTGCCAGCAGCCCCCGGGCGGTCCTCACACAGGTGGGCTTCTATGGCTACACCTTC
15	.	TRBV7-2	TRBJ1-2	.	CASSSSSVATYGYTF	TGTGCCAGCAGCTCCAGCAGCGTTGCTACCTATGGCTACACCTTC
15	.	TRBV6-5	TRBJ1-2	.	CASSYGGSGDYGYTF	TGTGCCAGCAGTTACGGAGGTTCAGGGGACTATGGCTACACCTTC
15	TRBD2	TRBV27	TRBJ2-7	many	CASSFLSGGAYEQYF	TGTGCCAGCAGTTTCTTAAGCGGGGGGGCCTACGAGCAGTACTTC
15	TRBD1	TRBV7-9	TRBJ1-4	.	CASSSPGQTNEKLFF	TGTGCCAGCAGCTCGCCGGGACAGACGAATGAAAAACTGTTTTTT
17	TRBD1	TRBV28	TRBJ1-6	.	CASSLMGQGLLNSPLHF	TGTGCCAGCAGTCTGATGGGACAGGGCCTTCTTAATTCACCCCTCCACTTT
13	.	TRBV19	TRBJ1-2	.	CASTARADYGYTF	TGTGCCAGTACGGCCAGGGCAGACTATGGCTACACCTTC
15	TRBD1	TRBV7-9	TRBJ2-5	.	CASSLGQGVQETQYF	TGTGCCAGCAGCTTGGGACAGGGGGTCCAAGAGACCCAGTACTTC
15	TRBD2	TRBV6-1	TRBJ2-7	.	CASRVSGSYSYEQYF	TGTGCCAGCAGGGTTAGCGGGAGTTACTCCTACGAGCAGTACTTC
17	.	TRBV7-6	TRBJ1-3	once	CASSYFGAGLSGNTIYF	TGTGCCAGCAGCTATTTTGGGGCAGGCCTCTCTGGAAACACCATATATTTT
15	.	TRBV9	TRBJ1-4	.	CASSREVVTNEKLFF	TGTGCCAGCTCCCGGGAAGTCGTAACTAATGAAAAACTGTTTTTT
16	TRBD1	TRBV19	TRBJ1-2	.	CASSRPGTGLLGGYTF	TGTGCCAGTAGCAGACCCGGGACAGGGTTGCTGGGGGGCTACACCTTC
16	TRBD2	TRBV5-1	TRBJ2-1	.	CASSFGGGRSYNEQFF	TGCGCCAGCAGCTTTGGCGGGGGACGCTCCTACAATGAGCAGTTCTTC
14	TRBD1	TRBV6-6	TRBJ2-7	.	CASSSTGGTDEQYF	TGTGCCAGCAGTTCGACAGGGGGAACTGACGAGCAGTACTTC
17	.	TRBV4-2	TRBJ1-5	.	CASSPRGGDDSNQPQHF	TGTGCCAGCAGCCCCCGTGGAGGGGACGATAGCAATCAGCCCCAGCATTTT
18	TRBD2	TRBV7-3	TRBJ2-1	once	CASSFRTSGSLSYNEQFF	TGTGCCAGCAGCTTTCGGACTAGCGGATCCTTATCCTACAATGAGCAGTTCTTC
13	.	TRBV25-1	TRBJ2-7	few	CASSDAVTYEQYF	TGTGCCAGCAGTGATGCGGTTACCTACGAGCAGTACTTC
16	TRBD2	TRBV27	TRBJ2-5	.	CASKPVAAGGAETQYF	TGTGCCAGTAAACCGGTGGCAGCGGGGGGGGCGGAGACCCAGTACTTC
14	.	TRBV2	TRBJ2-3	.	CATKELSVTDTQYF	TGTGCCACCAAAGAACTATCCGTCACAGATACGCAGTATTTT
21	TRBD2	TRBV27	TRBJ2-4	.	CASTPLGLAPSGPLAKNIQYF	TGTGCCAGCACCCCATTGGGACTAGCTCCCTCGGGTCCCCTAGCCAAAAACATTCAGTACTTC
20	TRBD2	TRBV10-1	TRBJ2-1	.	CASSEGSGPKRMGLPIEQFF	TGCGCCAGCAGTGAAGGTTCGGGACCCAAAAGAATGGGACTACCGATCGAGCAGTTCTTC
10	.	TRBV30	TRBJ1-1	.	CAWAGREAFF	TGTGCCTGGGCCGGTCGTGAAGCTTTCTTT
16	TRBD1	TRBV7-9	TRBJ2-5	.	CASSFQRQGGGETQYF	TGTGCCAGCAGCTTCCAAAGACAGGGGGGAGGAGAGACCCAGTACTTC
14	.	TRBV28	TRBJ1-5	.	CASSFRSGTQPQHF	TGTGCCAGCAGTTTCCGGTCGGGTACGCAGCCCCAGCATTTT
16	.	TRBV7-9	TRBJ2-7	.	CASSRVIGAGDYEQYF	TGTGCCAGCAGCCGGGTAATTGGGGCAGGGGACTACGAGCAGTACTTC
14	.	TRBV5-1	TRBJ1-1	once	CASSLWGADTEAFF	TGCGCCAGCAGCTTGTGGGGCGCGGACACTGAAGCTTTCTTT
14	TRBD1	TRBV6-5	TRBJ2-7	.	CASRGDSLIYEQYF	TGTGCCAGCAGGGGGGACAGTTTAATCTACGAGCAGTACTTC
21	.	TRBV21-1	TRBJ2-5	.	CASSKAAGEWASGSMGETQYF	.
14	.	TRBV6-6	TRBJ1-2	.	CASSYGQGLYGYTF	TGTGCCAGCAGTTACGGGCAGGGCCTCTATGGCTACACCTTC
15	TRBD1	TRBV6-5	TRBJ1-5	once	CASSRTGDRNQPQHF	TGTGCCAGCAGCCGGACAGGGGACCGCAATCAGCCCCAGCATTTT
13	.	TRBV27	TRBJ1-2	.	CASSLGQGYGYTF	TGTGCCAGCAGTTTAGGGCAGGGCTATGGCTACACCTTC
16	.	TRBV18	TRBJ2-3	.	CASSPFGAAGADTQYF	.
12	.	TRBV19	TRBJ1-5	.	CASSGEIRAQHF	TGTGCCAGTAGTGGGGAGATAAGAGCCCAGCATTTT
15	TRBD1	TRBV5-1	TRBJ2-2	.	CASSLRQGDTGELFF	TGCGCCAGCAGCTTACGACAGGGGGATACCGGGGAGCTGTTTTTT
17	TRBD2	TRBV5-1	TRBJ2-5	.	CASSLGTSGRAGETQYF	TGCGCCAGCAGCTTGGGAACTAGCGGGAGGGCCGGAGAGACCCAGTACTTC